This paragraph reports one T cell receptor beta chain. Recruited during active infection, patients (from Seattle) were subsequently followed longitudinally. V was shortened by 0 bases and J by 7 bases, with 6 bases between the two germline ends. The germline V gene encodes CDR1 LNHDA and CDR2 SQIVND (reference sequence). This CDR3 comprises 12 residues. In the original workflow: Amplification of reference gene primers was used by the study to estimate nucleated cell counts. TCRdb's table, derived via immunoSEQ multiplex PCR, lists solely in-frame clones and lacks some. The V and J calls and the clone size are those of that table, but D and trimming were determined from the DNA. The data hold roughly 49,000 clones, with approximately 93% observed a single time. The data derive from a study of blood T cell repertoires in COVID-19. Study in general: The samples span acute and convalescent COVID-19 from the United States, Italy and Spain.

The receptor was derived from a man aged 60 to 75 with COVID-19, enrolled during active disease. The gene calls are TRBV19 and TRBJ1-1; tentative D call: TRBD1 (6 bases). Source material: peripheral blood. CDR3 sequence reads: CASSIETGEAFF. The CDR3 DNA reads TGTGCCAGTAGTATAGAGACAGGTGAAGCTTTCTTT.